This TCR beta chain was sequenced for a study of CD8 T cells in ankylosing spondylitis. Study-wide points: A motif in TCR beta, a set of fewer than ten highly homologous variants, appeared characteristic of ankylosing spondylitis blood.

A note on this clonotype: Its target is unknown.

Quantitative 5'-RACE with molecular barcodes was used to make the TCR beta libraries. MiXCR, applied by TCRdb to the 5' RACE reads, yields one record per CDR3 protein. This table has approximately 400,000 distinct CDR3 sequences, 20% to 30% appearing once. Germline-derived CDR1 and CDR2 are SEHNR and FQNEAQ (reference sequence). This CDR3 spans 16 amino acids. With 3 bases removed from V and 2 bases from J, the gap between germline ends came to 13 bases. The chain carries TRBV7-9 and TRBJ1-4, with D uncertain. The sequenced material came from blood, either unsorted or a sorted T cell fraction (not recorded which). The sequence came from a male donor with ankylosing spondylitis. CDR3 sequence reads: CASSLGQRETNEKLFF. CDR3 in DNA: TGTGCCAGCAGCTTGGGCCAACGAGAGACTAATGAAAAACTGTTTTTT.